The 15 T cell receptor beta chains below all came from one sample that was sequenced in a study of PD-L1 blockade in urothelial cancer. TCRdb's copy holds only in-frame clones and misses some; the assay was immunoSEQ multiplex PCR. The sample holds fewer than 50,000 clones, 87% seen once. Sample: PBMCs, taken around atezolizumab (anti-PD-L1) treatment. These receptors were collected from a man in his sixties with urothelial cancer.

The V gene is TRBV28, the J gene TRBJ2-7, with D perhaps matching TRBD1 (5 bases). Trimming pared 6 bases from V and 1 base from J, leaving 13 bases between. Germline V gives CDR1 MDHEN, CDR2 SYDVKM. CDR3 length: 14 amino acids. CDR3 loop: CASRLQVNSYEQYF. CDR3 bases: TGTGCCAGCAGGCTACAGGTTAATTCCTACGAGCAGTACTTC.

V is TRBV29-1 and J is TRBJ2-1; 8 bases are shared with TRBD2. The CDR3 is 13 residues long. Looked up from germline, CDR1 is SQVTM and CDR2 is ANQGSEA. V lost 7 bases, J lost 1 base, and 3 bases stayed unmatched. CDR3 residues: CSGERGSYNEQFF. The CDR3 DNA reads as TGCAGCGGGGAGCGGGGGTCCTACAATGAGCAGTTCTTC.

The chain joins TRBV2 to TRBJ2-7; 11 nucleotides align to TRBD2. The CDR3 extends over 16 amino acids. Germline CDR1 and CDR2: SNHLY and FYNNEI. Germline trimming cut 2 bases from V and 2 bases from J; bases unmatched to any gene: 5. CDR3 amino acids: CASSERGGLAAYEQYF. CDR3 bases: TGTGCCAGCAGTGAAAGGGGGGGACTAGCGGCCTACGAGCAGTACTTC.

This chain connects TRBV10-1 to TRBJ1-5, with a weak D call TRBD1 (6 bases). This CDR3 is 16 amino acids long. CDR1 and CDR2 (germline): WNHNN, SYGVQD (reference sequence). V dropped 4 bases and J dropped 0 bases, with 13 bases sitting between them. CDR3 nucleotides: TGCGCCAGCAGTGGGAGACAGGTCTATAGCAATCAGCCCCAGCATTTT. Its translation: CASSGRQVYSNQPQHF.

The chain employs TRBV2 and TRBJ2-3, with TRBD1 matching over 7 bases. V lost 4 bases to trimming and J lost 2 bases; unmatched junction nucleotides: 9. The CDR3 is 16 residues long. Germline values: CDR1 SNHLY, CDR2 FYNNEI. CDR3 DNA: TGTGCCAGCAGTGTACCGGGACAGCTTTACACAGATACGCAGTATTTT. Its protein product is CASSVPGQLYTDTQYF. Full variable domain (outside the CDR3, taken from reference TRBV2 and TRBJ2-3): EPEVTQTPSHQVTQMGQEVILRCVPISNHLYFYWYRQILGQKVEFLVSFYNNEISEKSEIFDDQFSVERPDGSNFTLKIRSTKLEDSAMYFCASSVPGQLYTDTQYFGPGTRLTVL.

CDR3 protein: CASSQGLRRGGGETQYF. As DNA, the CDR3 is TGCGCCAGCAGCCAAGGATTAAGGAGAGGGGGCGGGGAGACCCAGTACTTC. The rearrangement uses TRBV4-3 and TRBJ2-5; 7 positions agree with TRBD1. Germline assignment: CDR1 LGHNA and CDR2 YSLEER. J lost 5 bases, V lost 1 base, and 13 bases had no gene match. The CDR3 is 17 amino acids.

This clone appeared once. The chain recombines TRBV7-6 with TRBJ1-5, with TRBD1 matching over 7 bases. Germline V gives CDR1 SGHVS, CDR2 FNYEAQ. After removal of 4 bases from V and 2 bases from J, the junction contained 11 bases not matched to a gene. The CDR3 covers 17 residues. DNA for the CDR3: TGTGCCAGCAGCTACCAGAGGGACAGACCGCGCAATCAGCCCCAGCATTTT. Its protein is CASSYQRDRPRNQPQHF.

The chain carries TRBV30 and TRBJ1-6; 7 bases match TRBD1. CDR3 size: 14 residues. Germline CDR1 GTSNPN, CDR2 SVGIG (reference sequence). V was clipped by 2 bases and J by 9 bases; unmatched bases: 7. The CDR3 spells CAWSSLRGVSPLHF. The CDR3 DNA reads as TGTGCCTGGAGTTCTCTCAGGGGGGTTTCACCCCTCCACTTT.

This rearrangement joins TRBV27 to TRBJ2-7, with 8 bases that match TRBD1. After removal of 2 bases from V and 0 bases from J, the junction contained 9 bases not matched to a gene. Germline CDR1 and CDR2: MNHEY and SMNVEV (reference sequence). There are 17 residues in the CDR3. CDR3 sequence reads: CASSLRGTGRSSYEQYF. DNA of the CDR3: TGTGCCAGCAGTTTACGGGGGACAGGACGTAGCTCCTACGAGCAGTACTTC.

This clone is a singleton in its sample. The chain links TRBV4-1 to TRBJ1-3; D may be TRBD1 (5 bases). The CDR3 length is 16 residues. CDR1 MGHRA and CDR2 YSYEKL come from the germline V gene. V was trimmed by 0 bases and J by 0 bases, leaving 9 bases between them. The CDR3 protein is CASSQEGQISGNTIYF. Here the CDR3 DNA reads TGCGCCAGCAGCCAAGAAGGACAAATCTCTGGAAACACCATATATTTT.

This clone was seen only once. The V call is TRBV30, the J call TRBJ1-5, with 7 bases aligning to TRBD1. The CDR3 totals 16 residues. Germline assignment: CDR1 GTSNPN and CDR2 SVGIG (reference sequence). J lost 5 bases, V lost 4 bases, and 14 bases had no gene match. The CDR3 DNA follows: TGTGCCTGGACCCCAGGGGGACCCTGGCTGGATCAGCCCCAGCATTTT. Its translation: CAWTPGGPWLDQPQHF.

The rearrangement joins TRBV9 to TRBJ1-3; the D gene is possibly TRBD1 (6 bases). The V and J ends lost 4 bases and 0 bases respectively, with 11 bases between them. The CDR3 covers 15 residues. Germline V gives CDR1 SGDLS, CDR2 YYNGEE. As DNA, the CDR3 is TGTGCCAGCAGCTTAACAGGGATCTCTGGAAACACCATATATTTT. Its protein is CASSLTGISGNTIYF.

The DNA of the CDR3 is TGTGCCAGCAGTTACTCTCAGGGGGGCTATGGCTACACCTTC. Its translation: CASSYSQGGYGYTF. This rearrangement joins TRBV6-5 to TRBJ1-2; 7 bases match TRBD1. CDR1 MNHEY and CDR2 SVGAGI come from the germline V gene. V shed 0 bases and J 4 bases; nucleotides not matched to a gene: 2. The CDR3 is 14 residues long.

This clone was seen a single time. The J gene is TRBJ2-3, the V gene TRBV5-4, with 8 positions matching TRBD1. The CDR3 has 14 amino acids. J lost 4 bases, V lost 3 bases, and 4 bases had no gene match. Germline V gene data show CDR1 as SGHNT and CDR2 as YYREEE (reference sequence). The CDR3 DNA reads TGTGCCAGCAGCTCCCGGACAGGGTCAGATACGCAGTATTTT. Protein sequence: CASSSRTGSDTQYF.

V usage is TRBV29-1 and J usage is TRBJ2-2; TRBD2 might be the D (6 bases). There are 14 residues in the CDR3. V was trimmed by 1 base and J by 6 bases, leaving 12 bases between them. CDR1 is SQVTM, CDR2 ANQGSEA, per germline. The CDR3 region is CSVEVTRGAGELFF. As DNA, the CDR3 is TGCAGCGTTGAAGTGACTAGAGGCGCCGGGGAGCTGTTTTTT.